This entry lists 15 T cell receptor beta chains sequenced from one sample in a study of T-cell reconstitution after alpha-beta-depleted transplantation in children (dated by TCRdb to between 2015 and 2016). The library came from PCR. These reads were obtained on an Illumina HiSeq 2500. TCR libraries were prepared with molecular barcoding, using unique molecular identifiers to normalize TCRbeta repertoire quantification. TCRdb took the public reads, trimmed them with fastp at Q25, ran MiXCR for clone calling and kept in-frame beta chains. CDR3 protein duplicates are merged, each entry listing the most common genes and DNA. A total of hundreds of thousands of distinct CDR3 sequences appear in this sample, about an eighth of them only once. Over 5.5% of the sample comes from the top ten. This material consisted of PBMCs from the stem cell graft donor, taken from the stem cell graft. The receptors originated from a human donor who donated a stem cell graft to a child with combined immunodeficiency.

This clonotype has a handful of counts. The gene calls are TRBV10-3 and TRBJ2-7, with 10 bases aligning to TRBD2. The CDR3 length is 15 residues. Looked up from germline, CDR1 is ENHRY and CDR2 is SYGVKD. Unmatched junction bases numbered 8, after V lost 6 bases and J lost 3 bases. CDR3 loop: CAIRDLAGDIYEQYF. DNA of the CDR3: TGTGCCATCAGGGACCTAGCGGGAGACATCTACGAGCAGTACTTC.

This clonotype occurred many times. The chain joins TRBV12-3 or TRBV12-4 to TRBJ2-1, with TRBD1 matching over 7 bases. This CDR3 has 12 amino acids. Losses at the gene ends were 2 bases for V and 9 bases for J; bases not matched to a gene: 1. The CDR3 is CASSLRGPEQFF. In nucleotides, the CDR3 is TGTGCCAGCAGTTTAAGGGGGCCTGAGCAGTTCTTC.

There are many counts of this clonotype. The chain recombines TRBV29-1 with TRBJ2-1, with a tentative D call TRBD2 (5 bases). This CDR3 has 13 amino acids. CDR1 and CDR2 from the germline V gene are SQVTM and ANQGSEA. V lost 6 bases and J 5 bases, leaving 14 bases between the germline ends. CDR3 sequence reads: CSVDPGYHNEQFF. CDR3 sequence (DNA): TGCAGCGTAGACCCGGGGTACCACAATGAGCAGTTCTTC.

This clonotype occurred many times. This rearrangement joins TRBV6-5 to TRBJ2-7; 8 positions agree with TRBD1. V was clipped by 8 bases and J by 2 bases; unmatched bases: 8. CDR1 is MNHEY and CDR2 is SVGAGI in the germline V gene. This CDR3 has 14 residues. CDR3 nucleotides: TGTGCCAGCCGAACCGGACAGGGCCCCTACGAGCAGTACTTC. It is translated as CASRTGQGPYEQYF.

This clonotype was recorded many times. The rearrangement links TRBV5-1 to TRBJ2-1; D call uncertain. The CDR3 covers 12 residues. Germline V CDR1 and CDR2: SGHRS, YFSETQ. Trimming left V 2 bases short and J 7 bases short, with 7 bases between. The CDR3 nucleotides read TGCGCCAGCAGCTTCAAGGGAAATGAGCAGTTCTTC. Its translation is CASSFKGNEQFF. The complete variable domain, with remaining parts taken from reference TRBV5-1 and TRBJ2-1, reads KAGVTQTPRYLIKTRGQQVTLSCSPISGHRSVSWYQQTPGQGLQFLFEYFSETQRNKGNFPGRFSGRQFSNSRSEMNVSTLELGDSALYLCASSFKGNEQFFGPGTRLTVL.

A few counts support this clonotype. The chain recombines TRBV11-2 with TRBJ2-1; TRBD2 matches 8 bases. The V and J ends lost 2 bases and 3 bases, in that order; junction bases with no gene match: 6. Germline V gene data show CDR1 as SGHAT and CDR2 as FQNNGV. The CDR3 sequence is 16 residues long. CDR3 sequence: CASSLHGLADYNEQFF. CDR3 bases: TGTGCCAGCAGCTTACACGGACTAGCAGACTACAATGAGCAGTTCTTC.

There are many counts of this clonotype. This chain links TRBV6-5 with TRBJ2-5; D is unclear. This CDR3 contains 14 residues. The germline V and J ends were trimmed by 2 bases and 1 base, with 8 bases remaining between them. The germline CDR1 and CDR2 sequences are MNHEY and SVGAGI. CDR3: CASSYGRLQETQYF. The CDR3 DNA is TGTGCCAGCAGTTACGGACGACTCCAAGAGACCCAGTACTTC.

This clonotype was seen a handful of times. The rearrangement uses TRBV6-1 and TRBJ2-5; possibly TRBD1 or TRBD2 for D (7 bases each). This CDR3 is built from 15 residues. Trimming stripped 7 bases from V and 4 bases from J, with 19 bases between. Germline V CDR1 and CDR2: MNHNS, SASEGT. The CDR3 here is CASKGGQRGRETQYF. In DNA form, the CDR3 reads TGTGCCAGCAAAGGGGGCCAGCGGGGCCGAGAGACCCAGTACTTC.

The rearrangement joins TRBV10-2 to TRBJ2-1; D might be TRBD2 (6 bases). Germline values: CDR1 WSHSY, CDR2 SAAADI. The CDR3 consists of 14 residues. Trimming took 0 bases from V and 6 from J, leaving 9 bases between them. The CDR3 region is CASSESRGFNEQFF. DNA of the CDR3: TGCGCCAGCAGTGAGTCTCGGGGGTTCAATGAGCAGTTCTTC.

V usage is TRBV4-3 and J usage is TRBJ1-2, with D uncertain. Germline V gene sequence: CDR1 LGHNA, CDR2 YSLEER. The CDR3 spans 16 residues. Trimming shortened V by 0 bases and J by 6 bases, and 17 bases separated the two germline ends. The CDR3 sequence is CASSQDLRKSINGYTF. CDR3 bases: TGCGCCAGCAGCCAAGATTTAAGAAAGAGTATCAATGGCTACACCTTC.

This clonotype appeared a few times. The V call is TRBV11-2, the J call TRBJ1-5; 7 bases line up with TRBD1. This CDR3 is 14 amino acids long. The V gene end was trimmed by 5 bases and the J gene end by 4 bases; junction bases not matched to a gene: 5. Germline CDR1 reads SGHAT; CDR2 reads FQNNGV. Here the CDR3 reads CASSQDRFNQPQHF. DNA of the CDR3: TGTGCCAGCAGCCAGGACAGGTTTAATCAGCCCCAGCATTTT.

Ten or more counts support this clonotype. The V and J genes are TRBV12-3 or TRBV12-4 and TRBJ2-3; TRBD2 might be the D (6 bases). The CDR3 has 15 residues. Trimming pared 2 bases from V and 1 base from J, leaving 10 bases between. CDR3 in DNA: TGTGCCAGCAGTTTATCGGCTAGCGGCACAGATACGCAGTATTTT. This codes for CASSLSASGTDTQYF.

This clonotype showed up many times. The DNA of the CDR3 is TGTGCCAGCAGCGTAGGGGACAGGACATACGAGCAGTACTTC. Its protein is CASSVGDRTYEQYF. The gene calls are TRBV9 and TRBJ2-7; 8 bases align to TRBD1. The CDR3 totals 14 residues. J gave up 4 bases and V 0 bases, and 3 bases lay outside the gene matches. Germline CDR1 SGDLS, CDR2 YYNGEE.

With respect to this clonotype: It may be a read error: a sequence one base away is much more abundant. The J gene is TRBJ2-3, the V gene TRBV20-1; TRBD2 aligns across 13 bases. Germline V lookup: CDR1 DFQATT, CDR2 SNEGSKA (reference sequence). CDR3 length: 16 amino acids. The CDR3 region is CSPRSGLAGFTDTQYF. The CDR3 DNA follows: TGCAGTCCTAGATCGGGACTAGCGGGGTTCACAGATACGCAGTATTTT.

As concerns this clonotype: The CDR3 does not close with the conserved phenylalanine or tryptophan, likely indicating a read error. The chain couples TRBV9 to TRBJ2-3; D could derive from TRBD1 or TRBD2 (5 bases each). The germline V gene has CDR1 SGDLS and CDR2 YYNGEE. The V gene lost 0 bases and the J gene lost 4 bases, with 18 bases spanning the gap. The CDR3 extends over 17 amino acids. The CDR3 reads CASSVVRDLEGPDTQYC. In DNA, the CDR3 is TGTGCCAGCAGCGTAGTTCGTGACCTCGAGGGGCCAGATACGCAGTATTGT.